The 11 T cell receptor beta chains presented below share a single source sample, sequenced in a study of control samples from healthy donors and cancer patients. Here immunoSEQ multiplex PCR was the method, and the copy in TCRdb shows in-frame clones only, minus some. The sample holds over 100,000 clones, less than 95% seen once. The sample was blood. Receptor source: a human donor in good health. The donor label of this sample is uncertain.

This rearrangement joins TRBV7-9 to TRBJ1-1; D call uncertain. This CDR3 region has 16 residues. V gave up 5 bases and J gave up 1 base, with 17 bases separating them. The germline CDR1 and CDR2 sequences are SEHNR and FQNEAQ (reference sequence). CDR3 region: CASSPSYGVGNTEAFF. CDR3 sequence (DNA): TGTGCCAGCAGCCCGAGTTACGGGGTTGGGAACACTGAAGCTTTCTTT.

This chain connects TRBV7-2 to TRBJ1-6; 10 bases agree with TRBD1. CDR1 is SGHTA and CDR2 is FQGNSA in the germline V gene. There are 17 residues in the CDR3. The junction had 12 bases not matched to a gene; V was cut back by 3 bases and J by 10 bases. DNA for the CDR3: TGTGCCAGCAGCTTTCTAGGCGGACAGGGGGAAGGGTCACCCCTCCACTTT. Translating it yields CASSFLGGQGEGSPLHF.

V gene TRBV27 combines with J gene TRBJ1-5; 10 nucleotides line up with TRBD1. The CDR3 is 14 amino acids. Trimming took 3 bases from V and 4 from J; bases not matched to a gene: 0. CDR1 and CDR2 from the germline V gene are MNHEY and SMNVEV (reference sequence). CDR3 coding DNA: TGTGCCAGCAGTTTGGGACAGGGGAATCAGCCCCAGCATTTT. Its translation: CASSLGQGNQPQHF.

The genes are TRBV5-6 and TRBJ2-1; 8 nucleotides line up with TRBD1. Germline trimming cut 4 bases from V and 3 bases from J; bases unmatched to any gene: 9. Germline lookup yields CDR1 SGHDT and CDR2 YYEEEE. The CDR3 spans 16 residues. The CDR3 spells CASSLPGQGYYNEQFF. CDR3 DNA sequence: TGTGCCAGCAGCCTACCCGGACAGGGATACTACAATGAGCAGTTCTTC.

The chain links TRBV18 to TRBJ2-7; D perhaps matches TRBD2 (6 bases). V was clipped by 3 bases and J by 7 bases, with 19 bases between them. This CDR3 is built from 15 residues. CDR1 and CDR2 (germline): KGHSH, LQKENI. CDR3 in amino acids: CASSPRGLTGSEQYF. The DNA for the CDR3 is TGTGCCAGCTCACCTCGTGGACTAACGGGGTCGGAGCAGTACTTC.

The chain has TRBV2 and TRBJ2-1; 7 bases fit TRBD1. Looked up from germline, CDR1 is SNHLY and CDR2 is FYNNEI. With V trimmed by 6 bases and J by 0 bases, 11 bases remained unmatched. The CDR3 covers 17 residues. CDR3 loop: CASRPYLGQSSYNEQFF. In nucleotides, the CDR3 is TGTGCCAGCAGGCCATACCTGGGACAGAGCTCCTACAATGAGCAGTTCTTC.

The chain employs TRBV3-1 (or the pseudogene TRBV3-2) and TRBJ1-1; D gene uncertain. Between the trimmed V and J ends, which lost 2 bases and 1 base, there was a span of 11 bases. The CDR3 extends over 15 amino acids. Germline CDR1 reads LGHDT; CDR2 reads YNNKEL (reference sequence). The chain's CDR3 is CASSQRAGRNTEAFF. The CDR3 DNA reads as TGTGCCAGCAGCCAACGAGCAGGACGGAACACTGAAGCTTTCTTT.

The CDR3 DNA sequence: TGTGCCAGCAGTTACTCGGCAACCACAGATACGCAGTATTTT. Amino acids: CASSYSATTDTQYF. The chain joins TRBV6-5 to TRBJ2-3; no clear D gene. This CDR3 comprises 14 residues. V dropped 0 bases and J dropped 2 bases, with 6 bases sitting between them. Germline V gene lookup returns CDR1 MNHEY and CDR2 SVGAGI.

The chain combines TRBV6-5 with TRBJ1-5; tentative D call: TRBD1 (5 bases). The germline gives CDR1 MNHEY, CDR2 SVGAGI. Trimming pared 5 bases from V and 2 bases from J, leaving 10 bases between. The CDR3 is made up of 14 amino acids. The CDR3 spells CASSRQRGNQPQHF. Written as DNA, the CDR3 is TGTGCCAGCAGTAGACAGAGAGGCAATCAGCCCCAGCATTTT.

V is TRBV2 and J is TRBJ2-1, with 11 bases matching TRBD2. This CDR3 has 15 residues. Germline V gene lookup returns CDR1 SNHLY and CDR2 FYNNEI. After removal of 7 bases from V and 4 bases from J, the junction contained 6 bases not matched to a gene. CDR3 loop: CASKASGGLYNEQFF. The CDR3 nucleotides are TGTGCCAGCAAGGCTAGCGGGGGGTTATACAATGAGCAGTTCTTC. The entire variable domain, with the rest obtained from reference TRBV2 and TRBJ2-1, is as follows: EPEVTQTPSHQVTQMGQEVILRCVPISNHLYFYWYRQILGQKVEFLVSFYNNEISEKSEIFDDQFSVERPDGSNFTLKIRSTKLEDSAMYFCASKASGGLYNEQFFGPGTRLTVL.

V usage is TRBV7-9 and J usage is TRBJ2-5; 14 nucleotides match TRBD2. The germline V gene encodes CDR1 SEHNR and CDR2 FQNEAQ (reference sequence). The ends lost 5 bases at V and 3 bases at J; junction bases unmatched: 8. This CDR3 is 17 amino acids long. The CDR3 coding sequence is TGTGCCAGCAGCCTAGGACTAGCGGGGGGAATTAAAGAGACCCAGTACTTC. This gives the protein CASSLGLAGGIKETQYF.